Each of the 25 T cell receptor beta chains below was sequenced from the same sample in a study of T-cell memory formation after mild COVID-19 (dated by TCRdb to about 2021). Libraries were built with 5' RACE. The sequencing machine was an Illumina NovaSeq 6000. TCRdb ran its own pipeline on the public reads, namely fastp trimming at Q25 and MiXCR clone calling, and kept in-frame beta chains. Each CDR3 protein gets just one entry, which takes the most common genes and DNA from the rows behind it. The sample contains hundreds of thousands of distinct CDR3 sequences, around 17% of them found a single time. Of the sample, roughly a fifth falls within the top ten clones. The sequencing input was PBMCs or a T cell subset sorted from them (not recorded which). These receptors were taken from a man aged 18 to 29 who had mild COVID-19 (a few samples of this study predate the infection). The sample titles of this study are shuffled in the database, so cell type and time point are left out; the donor was told from shared clones.

This chain connects TRBV7-9 to TRBJ2-5, with D hard to call. The CDR3 loop spans 13 amino acids. V was pared by 4 bases and J by 5 bases, with 11 bases between. The germline V gene encodes CDR1 SEHNR and CDR2 FQNEAQ (reference sequence). Here the CDR3 reads CASSSVGFETQYF. In nucleotides, the CDR3 is TGTGCCAGCAGCTCAGTCGGTTTTGAGACCCAGTACTTC.

This clonotype showed up just a few times. The rearrangement uses TRBV9 and TRBJ2-1; 7 nucleotides match TRBD2. The CDR3 spans 14 residues. Trimming removed 0 bases from V and 9 bases from J; junction bases left unmatched: 6. The germline V gene has CDR1 SGDLS and CDR2 YYNGEE. The CDR3 protein is CASSVVGGDGEQFF. The DNA of the CDR3 is TGTGCCAGCAGCGTAGTGGGGGGGGACGGTGAGCAGTTCTTC. The complete variable domain, with remaining parts taken from reference TRBV9 and TRBJ2-1, reads DSGVTQTPKHLITATGQRVTLRCSPRSGDLSVYWYQQSLDQGLQFLIQYYNGEERAKGNILERFSAQQFPDLHSELNLSSLELGDSALYFCASSVVGGDGEQFFGPGTRLTVL.

The chain recombines TRBV28 with TRBJ1-6, with D tentatively TRBD1 (5 bases). The ends were cut back, 5 bases at V and 0 bases at J, with 11 bases in the middle. Germline loops: CDR1 MDHEN, CDR2 SYDVKM. The CDR3 totals 16 residues. CDR3 in DNA: TGTGCCAGCAGTCTGCCCAGGGCCTCCTATAATTCACCCCTCCACTTT. It codes for CASSLPRASYNSPLHF.

This clonotype has only a few counts. This chain connects TRBV5-6 to TRBJ1-4; 7 bases map to TRBD1. This CDR3 has 16 amino acids. Germline V gene lookup returns CDR1 SGHDT and CDR2 YYEEEE. With V trimmed by 4 bases and J by 7 bases, 13 bases remained unmatched. CDR3 DNA: TGTGCCAGCAGCATCGAGGGGGCTATGTGGGGTGAAAAACTGTTTTTT. Protein product: CASSIEGAMWGEKLFF. Full variable domain (missing parts from reference TRBV5-6 and TRBJ1-4): DAGVTQSPTHLIKTRGQQVTLRCSPKSGHDTVSWYQQALGQGPQFIFQYYEEEERQRGNFPDRFSGHQFPNYSSELNVNALLLGDSALYLCASSIEGAMWGEKLFFGSGTQLSVL.

The rearrangement uses TRBV7-3 and TRBJ2-5; TRBD2 agrees at 13 bases. The trim removed 5 bases at V and 4 bases at J, leaving 10 bases unmatched. This CDR3 spans 17 amino acids. The germline V gene has CDR1 SGHTA and CDR2 FQGTGA. The CDR3 nucleotides are TGTGCCAGCAGCCCAGGGACTAGCGGGGCCGCGAGAGAGACCCAGTACTTC. Protein: CASSPGTSGAARETQYF.

This clonotype was observed a few times. The V gene is TRBV5-5, the J gene TRBJ2-3; TRBD2 matches 9 bases. CDR3 length: 16 amino acids. The V segment lost 3 bases and the J segment 1 base; nucleotides outside the gene matches: 6. CDR1 and CDR2 (germline): SGHKS, YYEKEE (reference sequence). CDR3: CASSSRLAERTDTQYF. Written as DNA, the CDR3 is TGTGCCAGCAGCTCCCGACTAGCGGAGCGCACAGATACGCAGTATTTT.

The rearrangement joins TRBV28 to TRBJ1-6; a possible D gene is TRBD1 (5 bases). CDR3 size: 16 residues. The V and J ends lost 5 bases and 12 bases respectively, with 23 bases between them. Germline CDR1 MDHEN, CDR2 SYDVKM. CDR3 protein: CASSRPVGGTQLPLHF. CDR3 DNA: TGTGCCAGCAGTCGCCCGGTTGGTGGGACCCAGCTACCCCTCCACTTT. The full variable domain, its missing parts supplied by reference TRBV28 and TRBJ1-6, is DVKVTQSSRYLVKRTGEKVFLECVQDMDHENMFWYRQDPGLGLRLIYFSYDVKMKEKGDIPEGYSVSREKKERFSLILESASTNQTSMYLCASSRPVGGTQLPLHFGNGTRLTVT.

The chain carries TRBV11-2 and TRBJ2-3; D is tentatively TRBD1 or TRBD2 (6 bases each). The CDR3 contains 14 residues. Germline V lookup: CDR1 SGHAT, CDR2 FQNNGV. The ends were cut back, 8 bases at V and 1 base at J, with 13 bases in the middle. In nucleotides, the CDR3 is TGTGCCAGCTGCGCCGGGGGCCGCACAGATACGCAGTATTTT. Translated, it gives CASCAGGRTDTQYF.

This clonotype was counted only a few times. V usage is TRBV5-1 and J usage is TRBJ2-7; D remains ambiguous. The germline V gene encodes CDR1 SGHRS and CDR2 YFSETQ. V lost 2 bases and J lost 6, with 9 bases in between. This CDR3 spans 12 amino acids. The CDR3 loop is CASSLKATEQYF. CDR3 nucleotide sequence: TGCGCCAGCAGCTTAAAAGCTACCGAGCAGTACTTC.

In this sample, this clonotype turned up a few times. The chain carries TRBV18 and TRBJ1-2, with 9 bases that match TRBD1. Germline loops: CDR1 KGHSH, CDR2 LQKENI. CDR3 length: 15 amino acids. V trimming: 5 bases; J trimming: 8 bases; junction bases outside the gene matches: 12. CDR3 residues: CASSSNRDRVRGYTF. CDR3 nucleotide sequence: TGTGCCAGCTCATCAAACCGGGACAGGGTTCGGGGCTACACCTTC.

This clonotype has more than one count but fewer than ten. The CDR3 loop reads CASRGHLKETQYF. The CDR3 coding sequence is TGTGCCAGCAGGGGACACCTTAAAGAGACCCAGTACTTC. This chain connects TRBV6-2 or TRBV6-3 to TRBJ2-5, with a weak D call TRBD1 (6 bases). Germline-derived CDR1 and CDR2 are MNHEY and SVGEGT. The CDR3 has 13 amino acids. V lost 6 bases to trimming and J lost 3 bases, with 11 bases between them.

This clonotype was observed a few times. The V gene is TRBV18, the J gene TRBJ1-1; unclear D gene. This CDR3 is 16 amino acids long. Germline CDR1 and CDR2: KGHSH and LQKENI. V shed 3 bases and J shed 0 bases, with 14 bases lying between them. The CDR3, as DNA: TGTGCCAGCTCACCGGCCGCCGGAATTATGAACACTGAAGCTTTCTTT. As protein: CASSPAAGIMNTEAFF. Supplemented by reference TRBV18 and TRBJ1-1, the full variable domain reads NAGVMQNPRHLVRRRGQEARLRCSPMKGHSHVYWYRQLPEEGLKFMVYLQKENIIDESGMPKERFSAEFPKEGPSILRIQQVVRGDSAAYFCASSPAAGIMNTEAFFGQGTRLTVV.

This clonotype occurred a few times. The CDR3 nucleotides read TGTGCCAGCGTTCTGGACAGGGATCAGCCCCAGCATTTT. Protein product: CASVLDRDQPQHF. The rearrangement uses TRBV2 and TRBJ1-5; 8 bases fit TRBD1. V dropped 8 bases and J dropped 5; count of bases not matched to a gene: 5. Germline V gene sequence: CDR1 SNHLY, CDR2 FYNNEI. This CDR3 is 13 amino acids long. Drawing the rest from reference TRBV2 and TRBJ1-5, the complete variable domain is EPEVTQTPSHQVTQMGQEVILRCVPISNHLYFYWYRQILGQKVEFLVSFYNNEISEKSEIFDDQFSVERPDGSNFTLKIRSTKLEDSAMYFCASVLDRDQPQHFGDGTRLSIL.

J is TRBJ1-5 and V is TRBV27; perhaps TRBD1 as D (6 bases). In germline, CDR1 is MNHEY, CDR2 SMNVEV (reference sequence). CDR3 length: 14 amino acids. V lost 5 bases, J lost 3 bases, and 11 bases lay in between. The CDR3 loop reads CASSRGGPNQPQHF. CDR3 DNA: TGTGCCAGCAGTAGGGGGGGTCCCAATCAGCCCCAGCATTTT.

The chain is built from TRBV4-3 and TRBJ2-3, with D unresolved. Trimming took off 0 bases at V and 7 bases at J, with 11 bases between the two ends. Germline assignment: CDR1 LGHNA and CDR2 YSLEER. The CDR3 consists of 14 residues. The chain's CDR3 is CASSQDRESHTQYF. The CDR3 coding sequence is TGCGCCAGCAGCCAAGATCGCGAGAGCCATACGCAGTATTTT.

The sample holds a few counts of this clonotype. The genes are TRBV9 and TRBJ1-6; D possibly corresponds to TRBD1 (5 bases). The CDR3 extends over 13 amino acids. Per germline, CDR1 SGDLS and CDR2 YYNGEE. Trimming pared 0 bases from V and 12 bases from J, leaving 10 bases between. As DNA, the CDR3 is TGTGCCAGCAGCGTAGGGCCCGGGGGACCCCTCCACTTT. Residues: CASSVGPGGPLHF. Supplemented by reference TRBV9 and TRBJ1-6, the full variable domain reads DSGVTQTPKHLITATGQRVTLRCSPRSGDLSVYWYQQSLDQGLQFLIQYYNGEERAKGNILERFSAQQFPDLHSELNLSSLELGDSALYFCASSVGPGGPLHFGNGTRLTVT.

This clonotype was detected only a few times. J is TRBJ1-6 and V is TRBV3-1; D is unclear. Germline V lookup: CDR1 LGHDT, CDR2 YNNKEL (reference sequence). CDR3 length equals 12 residues. V dropped 2 bases and J dropped 11 bases, with 7 bases sitting between them. CDR3 sequence reads: CASSQKVPPLHF. The CDR3 coding sequence is TGTGCCAGCAGCCAAAAGGTTCCACCCCTCCACTTT.

The chain uses TRBV5-6 and TRBJ2-4; either TRBD1 or TRBD2 may supply D (5 bases each). Trimming removed 0 bases from V and 12 bases from J, with 13 bases in between. CDR3 length: 13 amino acids. Germline CDR1 reads SGHDT; CDR2 reads YYEEEE. The chain's CDR3 is CASSLGQGEPQYF. The CDR3 DNA is TGTGCCAGCAGCTTGGGGCAGGGAGAACCTCAGTACTTC. The full variable domain, its missing parts supplied by reference TRBV5-6 and TRBJ2-4, is DAGVTQSPTHLIKTRGQQVTLRCSPKSGHDTVSWYQQALGQGPQFIFQYYEEEERQRGNFPDRFSGHQFPNYSSELNVNALLLGDSALYLCASSLGQGEPQYFGAGTRLSVL.

This clonotype has only a few counts. J is TRBJ2-6 and V is TRBV7-9, with a weak D call TRBD2 (6 bases). The CDR3 is made up of 17 amino acids. Germline-derived CDR1 and CDR2 are SEHNR and FQNEAQ (reference sequence). V was clipped by 1 base and J by 1 base, with 11 bases between them. DNA of the CDR3: TGTGCCAGCAGCTTAGTCCTCGCGGGGTCTGGGGCCAACGTCCTGACTTTC. Translation: CASSLVLAGSGANVLTF.

The gene calls are TRBV5-5 and TRBJ1-2; no clear D gene. Trimming pared 3 bases from V and 2 bases from J, leaving 14 bases between. This CDR3 contains 15 residues. Germline V gives CDR1 SGHKS, CDR2 YYEKEE (reference sequence). CDR3 sequence: CASSSVQPGNYGYTF. CDR3 sequence (DNA): TGTGCCAGCAGCTCTGTCCAGCCTGGGAACTATGGCTACACCTTC.

Only one count was recorded for this clonotype. The V gene is TRBV18, the J gene TRBJ1-6; D is possibly TRBD1 (5 bases). CDR3 length: 15 residues. V shed 2 bases and J shed 15 bases, with 20 bases lying between them. The germline gives CDR1 KGHSH, CDR2 LQKENI. The CDR3 coding sequence is TGTGCCAGCTCACCAAGGAATAGGGACGATTCTCGCCTCCACTTT. The encoded protein is CASSPRNRDDSRLHF.

This chain links TRBV14 with TRBJ2-7; TRBD1 matches at 7 bases. The CDR3 consists of 15 residues. V shed 5 bases, J shed 5 bases, and the junction held 12 bases outside the gene matches. Germline CDR1 SGHDN, CDR2 FVKESK. CDR3 DNA sequence: TGTGCCAGCAGCGCTTACCGGGACAGAGAACACGAGCAGTACTTC. Translated, it gives CASSAYRDREHEQYF.

The V call is TRBV7-9, the J call TRBJ2-3; 7 bases are a match to TRBD1. Germline CDR1 reads SEHNR; CDR2 reads FQNEAQ (reference sequence). The CDR3 is 18 residues long. Trimming cost V 5 bases and J 1 base; bases outside gene matches: 15. The CDR3 here is CASSPGTASVSGTDTQYF. The CDR3 DNA reads as TGTGCCAGCAGCCCCGGGACAGCTTCCGTGTCGGGCACAGATACGCAGTATTTT.

This clonotype has just a few counts. The CDR3 spells CSASRGLNTGELFF. The CDR3 DNA follows: TGCAGTGCTAGTAGAGGGTTGAACACCGGGGAGCTGTTTTTT. The J gene is TRBJ2-2, the V gene TRBV20-1, with D perhaps TRBD2 (5 bases). The ends were cut back, 3 bases at V and 1 base at J, with 9 bases in the middle. Germline V gene lookup returns CDR1 DFQATT and CDR2 SNEGSKA (reference sequence). The CDR3 extends over 14 amino acids.

The rearrangement uses TRBV6-1 and TRBJ2-7; D is unresolved. In germline, CDR1 is MNHNS, CDR2 SASEGT. V lost 4 bases and J 0 bases, leaving 4 bases between the germline ends. The CDR3 runs 12 residues. This chain's CDR3 is CASSVVSYEQYF. The CDR3 region has the DNA TGTGCCAGCAGTGTCGTCTCCTACGAGCAGTACTTC.